In this sample, the clone carrying this TCR beta chain turned up a few times. The data were obtained in a study of cytomegalovirus exposure and HLA in healthy donors. Germline CDR1 reads MDHEN; CDR2 reads SYDVKM. The CDR3 is made up of 15 amino acids. The J segment lost 5 bases and the V segment lost 5 bases, leaving 9 bases of the junction unmatched. Amplification used 60 Vbeta primers and 13 Jbeta primers. Clones were read by immunoSEQ multiplex PCR, and TCRdb kept only the in-frame ones, dropping some. In the table there are 150,000 to 200,000 clones, roughly 80% of which are singletons. Sequencing input: PBMCs. The TCR originated in a woman aged 40 to 49 in good health and CMV-seronegative. The chain is built from TRBV28 and TRBJ2-7, with 10 bases fitting TRBD1. CDR3: CASSGPGQGLHEQYF. CDR3 nucleotide sequence: TGTGCCAGCAGTGGACCGGGACAGGGGCTCCACGAGCAGTACTTC.